What follows are 25 T cell receptor beta chains derived from one specimen sequenced in a study of CD8+ T cells in alopecia areata. RNA extraction and reverse transcription yielded cDNA as sequencing template. Libraries were prepared by immunoSEQ multiplex PCR; TCRdb keeps only in-frame clonotypes and omits some of them. The sample lists under 350,000 clones; 58% were seen once. Treatment noted: oral pan-JAK inhibitor, 5-10 mg twice daily. Sample: CD4+ T cells sorted from blood, taken at week 24, from a patient treated with tofacitinib. These receptors were collected from a human donor with alopecia areata.

The J gene is TRBJ1-2, the V gene TRBV7-2; unclear D gene. V dropped 1 base and J dropped 4 bases, with 10 bases sitting between them. The CDR3 runs 14 residues. Germline assignment: CDR1 SGHTA and CDR2 FQGNSA. CDR3 in amino acids: CASSLERSIYGYTF. The DNA for the CDR3 is TGTGCCAGCAGCTTAGAGCGAAGCATCTATGGCTACACCTTC.

The chain is built from TRBV18 and TRBJ1-1, with D unresolved. The CDR3 has 14 amino acids. Germline values: CDR1 KGHSH, CDR2 LQKENI. V was trimmed by 3 bases and J by 5 bases, leaving 13 bases between them. CDR3 region: CASSPLVDSTEAFF. The DNA for the CDR3 is TGTGCCAGCTCACCGCTGGTGGATTCTACTGAAGCTTTCTTT.

The chain employs TRBV30 and TRBJ1-1; no firm D call. The CDR3 has 11 amino acids. V was cut by 2 bases and J by 8 bases, with 9 bases left in between. Germline CDR1 reads GTSNPN; CDR2 reads SVGIG (reference sequence). The CDR3 is CAWSPEEEAFF. The CDR3, as DNA: TGTGCCTGGAGTCCGGAGGAGGAAGCTTTCTTT.

V gene TRBV29-1 combines with J gene TRBJ2-7, with 8 bases matching TRBD1. J was trimmed by 3 bases and V by 1 base; bases with no gene match: 2. Per the germline V gene, CDR1 is SQVTM and CDR2 is ANQGSEA. The CDR3 contains 13 residues. Here the CDR3 reads CSVEGTGLYEQYF. Here the CDR3 DNA reads TGCAGCGTTGAAGGGACAGGGCTCTACGAGCAGTACTTC.

This clone was detected a few times. The chain couples TRBV30 to TRBJ2-7; weak D call: TRBD1 (6 bases). Trimming cost V 2 bases and J 0 bases, with 14 bases left between them. The CDR3 consists of 15 residues. From germline, CDR1 is GTSNPN and CDR2 SVGIG (reference sequence). CDR3 protein: CAWSTGDTSSYEQYF. The CDR3 nucleotides read TGTGCCTGGAGTACCGGGGACACCTCCTCCTACGAGCAGTACTTC.

CDR3 in amino acids: CAISDRGLHGYTF. The CDR3 nucleotides read TGTGCCATCTCTGACAGGGGGCTGCATGGCTACACCTTC. V and J are TRBV10-3 and TRBJ1-2, with 10 bases fitting TRBD1. There are 13 residues in the CDR3. CDR1 is ENHRY, CDR2 SYGVKD, per germline. The junction had 6 bases not matched to a gene; V was cut back by 8 bases and J by 6 bases.

This clone came up a few times. This chain connects TRBV29-1 to TRBJ2-1; D is perhaps TRBD2 (5 bases). Germline CDR1 and CDR2: SQVTM and ANQGSEA. This CDR3 has 11 amino acids. The germline V and J ends were trimmed by 7 bases and 9 bases, with 13 bases remaining between them. DNA for the CDR3: TGCAGCGAGGAACCAGGAGGTGAGCAGTTCTTC. Translating it yields CSEEPGGEQFF.

CDR3 loop: CASSQGPYRGNTGELFF. The CDR3 DNA reads as TGCGCCAGCAGCCAAGGTCCATACAGGGGCAACACCGGGGAGCTGTTTTTT. The chain couples TRBV4-1 to TRBJ2-2; 7 positions match TRBD1. The germline V gene encodes CDR1 MGHRA and CDR2 YSYEKL. The junction had 7 bases not matched to a gene; V was cut back by 1 base and J by 2 bases. The CDR3 covers 17 residues.

This clone was seen only a few times. V is TRBV4-1 and J is TRBJ2-7; D is uncertain. The V gene's germline CDR1 is MGHRA and CDR2 YSYEKL. Deletions cut 2 bases from V and 2 bases from J, with 13 bases between. The CDR3 spans 15 residues. The CDR3, as DNA: TGCGCCAGCAGCCAACCCCGGGCCCTACCCTACGAGCAGTACTTC. Its translation: CASSQPRALPYEQYF.

The chain joins TRBV30 to TRBJ1-6, with unresolved D. This CDR3 has 12 amino acids. The germline V gene encodes CDR1 GTSNPN and CDR2 SVGIG (reference sequence). The V end was cut by 4 bases, the J end by 6 bases, with 7 bases between. CDR3 coding DNA: TGTGCCTGGAACAGTCCTAATTCACCCCTCCACTTT. It yields the protein CAWNSPNSPLHF. The variable domain in full, with the rest retrieved from reference TRBV30 and TRBJ1-6, is SQTIHQWPATLVQPVGSPLSLECTVEGTSNPNLYWYRQAAGRGLQLLFYSVGIGQISSEVPQNLSASRPQDRQFILSSKKLLLSDSGFYLCAWNSPNSPLHFGNGTRLTVT.

The genes are TRBV5-1 and TRBJ2-1; D is possibly TRBD1 (6 bases). V lost 4 bases and J lost 2, with 13 bases in between. Germline CDR1 reads SGHRS; CDR2 reads YFSETQ. The CDR3 is 15 amino acids. The CDR3 loop is CASSISRGTYNEQFF. The CDR3 DNA is TGCGCCAGCAGCATAAGCAGGGGTACCTACAATGAGCAGTTCTTC.

The rearrangement links TRBV15 to TRBJ2-5, with D uncertain. The J call may be mistaken, given a closer DNA end match to TRBJ2-7. The CDR3 extends over 11 amino acids. Germline V gene sequence: CDR1 LNHNV, CDR2 YYDKDF (reference sequence). Written as DNA, the CDR3 is TGTGCCACCAGCGGAACCTACGAGCAGTACTTC. This gives the protein CATSGTYEQYF.

This clone was counted a few times. The gene calls are TRBV18 and TRBJ2-2; D is undetermined. CDR1 and CDR2 (germline): KGHSH, LQKENI. The CDR3 covers 13 residues. Trimming removed 7 bases at V and 3 bases at J, with 9 bases between. The chain's CDR3 is CASCYIYTGELFF. In DNA form, the CDR3 reads TGTGCCAGCTGCTACATATACACCGGGGAGCTGTTTTTT.

The rearrangement links TRBV19 to TRBJ1-3; D not certain. V was pared by 3 bases and J by 4 bases, with 10 bases between. Germline V gene lookup returns CDR1 LNHDA and CDR2 SQIVND (reference sequence). CDR3 length equals 14 residues. The CDR3 sequence is CASSMSASGNTIYF. CDR3 sequence (DNA): TGTGCCAGTAGTATGTCTGCATCGGGAAACACCATATATTTT.

DNA for the CDR3: TGTGCCAGCAGAACCGGGATCTTCGCAGAGACCCAGTACTTC. Residues: CASRTGIFAETQYF. The V call is TRBV27, the J call TRBJ2-5; TRBD2 is a possible D gene (5 bases). The CDR3 extends over 14 amino acids. The ends were cut back, 6 bases at V and 4 bases at J, with 15 bases in the middle. Germline lookup yields CDR1 MNHEY and CDR2 SMNVEV (reference sequence).

This chain links TRBV4-1 with TRBJ1-2; 10 bases are shared with TRBD1. The CDR3 sequence is 19 residues long. The germline CDR1 and CDR2 sequences are MGHRA and YSYEKL. After removal of 4 bases from V and 5 bases from J, the junction contained 19 bases not matched to a gene. The CDR3 here is CASSRILPSTGGAGYGYTF. CDR3 bases: TGCGCCAGCAGCCGCATTCTCCCCTCGACAGGGGGCGCGGGGTATGGCTACACCTTC.

The CDR3 reads CAWKRRSSYEQYF. CDR3 nucleotide sequence: TGTGCCTGGAAGCGACGGAGCTCCTACGAGCAGTACTTC. This chain connects TRBV30 to TRBJ2-7; D gene uncertain. The CDR3 consists of 13 residues. CDR1 and CDR2 from the germline V gene are GTSNPN and SVGIG (reference sequence). Trimming took off 4 bases at V and 0 bases at J, with 10 bases between the two ends. The variable domain in full, completed from reference TRBV30 and TRBJ2-7, reads SQTIHQWPATLVQPVGSPLSLECTVEGTSNPNLYWYRQAAGRGLQLLFYSVGIGQISSEVPQNLSASRPQDRQFILSSKKLLLSDSGFYLCAWKRRSSYEQYFGPGTRLTVT.

The rearrangement joins TRBV6-6 to TRBJ1-4; 8 positions agree with TRBD1. The V gene end was trimmed by 0 bases and the J gene end by 8 bases; junction bases not matched to a gene: 8. CDR3 length: 16 amino acids. Germline V lookup: CDR1 MNHNY, CDR2 SVGAGI (reference sequence). The CDR3 DNA reads as TGTGCCAGCAGTTACTCTGCGGGGACAGGTGTGGAAAAACTGTTTTTT. Its protein product is CASSYSAGTGVEKLFF.

This clone was detected only a few times. This chain joins TRBV7-2 and TRBJ2-1, with D hard to call. The V end lost 5 bases, the J end lost 0 bases, and 8 bases lay between the germline ends. The CDR3 sequence is 14 residues long. CDR1 SGHTA and CDR2 FQGNSA come from the germline V gene. CDR3 nucleotide sequence: TGTGCCAGCAGCCGGGTCCGCTCCTACAATGAGCAGTTCTTC. Translating it yields CASSRVRSYNEQFF.

This clone occurred a few times. The genes are TRBV5-5 and TRBJ2-2; maybe TRBD2 (6 bases). This CDR3 has 17 amino acids. Germline V CDR1 and CDR2: SGHKS, YYEKEE (reference sequence). V was pared by 6 bases and J by 3 bases, with 21 bases between. CDR3 DNA: TGTGCCAGCATCCCGGGCTGGGGAGGCGGTGACACCGGGGAGCTGTTTTTT. Translation: CASIPGWGGGDTGELFF.

V gene TRBV5-4 combines with J gene TRBJ2-3; 8 bases line up with TRBD2. Germline-derived CDR1 and CDR2 are SGHNT and YYREEE (reference sequence). The CDR3 totals 16 residues. With V trimmed by 3 bases and J by 0 bases, 6 bases remained unmatched. CDR3 loop: CASSSRTSQSTDTQYF. The CDR3 DNA is TGTGCCAGCAGCTCTAGGACTAGCCAAAGCACAGATACGCAGTATTTT.

Remarks on this clone: Other DNA sequences in this sample translate to the same CDR3. V and J are TRBV9 and TRBJ2-5; D might be TRBD2 (6 bases). Germline-derived CDR1 and CDR2 are SGDLS and YYNGEE. This CDR3 contains 13 residues. Trimming removed 0 bases from V and 5 bases from J, with 8 bases in between. CDR3 DNA sequence: TGTGCCAGCAGCGTAGGAGGAGGGGAGACCCAGTACTTC. Translated, it gives CASSVGGGETQYF.

The table lists this clone with a few counts. This chain joins TRBV5-8 and TRBJ2-2; D may be TRBD2 (6 bases). The CDR3 covers 15 residues. Germline CDR1 and CDR2: SGHTS and YDEGEE. V lost 1 base, J lost 5 bases, and 12 bases lay in between. The CDR3 sequence is CASSLRERGTGELFF. Written as DNA, the CDR3 is TGTGCCAGCAGCTTGCGGGAGCGCGGAACCGGGGAGCTGTTTTTT.

The chain joins TRBV18 to TRBJ2-1, with TRBD2 matching 13 bases. The CDR3 extends over 18 amino acids. V dropped 3 bases and J dropped 0; count of bases not matched to a gene: 5. CDR1 is KGHSH, CDR2 LQKENI, per germline. The DNA for the CDR3 is TGTGCCAGCTCACCTCGGACTAGCGGGGGTCACTCCTACAATGAGCAGTTCTTC. This encodes CASSPRTSGGHSYNEQFF.

The chain carries TRBV7-9 and TRBJ2-3, with a tentative D call TRBD2 (6 bases). The CDR3 is made up of 14 amino acids. The V gene lost 5 bases and the J gene lost 1 base, with 10 bases spanning the gap. Per germline, CDR1 SEHNR and CDR2 FQNEAQ (reference sequence). The CDR3 DNA sequence: TGTGCCAGCAGCCCGGTAGCGGGCACAGATACGCAGTATTTT. It specifies CASSPVAGTDTQYF.